Listed here are 31 T cell receptor beta chains from one sample, sequenced in a study of cytomegalovirus exposure and HLA in healthy donors. The PCR was carried out with 60 Vbeta primers and 13 Jbeta primers. The table came from immunoSEQ multiplex PCR; TCRdb's copy has only in-frame clones and leaves some out. The data contain about 170,000 clones, 70% to 90% of them seen just once; the ten biggest clones take up approximately 2.5%. Sequenced: PBMCs. These receptors were taken from a man aged 30-40 years in good health and CMV-seropositive.

The chain carries TRBV15 and TRBJ2-3; TRBD2 aligns across 7 bases. The germline V gene encodes CDR1 LNHNV and CDR2 YYDKDF (reference sequence). The CDR3 totals 15 residues. J lost 2 bases, V lost 5 bases, and 7 bases had no gene match. Written as DNA, the CDR3 is TGTGCCACCAGCCAGTCTAGCGGACACACAGATACGCAGTATTTT. The encoded protein is CATSQSSGHTDTQYF.

V is TRBV18 and J is TRBJ2-5, with D uncertain. Germline V gives CDR1 KGHSH, CDR2 LQKENI. The CDR3 has 13 amino acids. Trimming pared 2 bases from V and 5 bases from J, leaving 9 bases between. In DNA, the CDR3 is TGTGCCAGCTCACCAACGCAGTTGGAGACCCAGTACTTC. As protein: CASSPTQLETQYF.

On this clone: It is likely a read error, because the conserved phenylalanine at the end of the CDR3 is missing. Written as DNA, the CDR3 is TGTGCCAGCAGCCCGGGATCAGGGCGGGAAGCTTTCCTT. Residues: CASSPGSGREAFL. The genes are TRBV7-8 and TRBJ1-1; TRBD1 is a possible D gene (5 bases). There are 13 residues in the CDR3. V was trimmed by 5 bases and J by 8 bases, leaving 15 bases between them. The germline gives CDR1 SGHVS, CDR2 FQNEAQ.

This clone was counted only a few times. This chain connects TRBV10-3 to TRBJ1-1; TRBD1 matches 7 bases. Unmatched junction bases numbered 6, after V lost 6 bases and J lost 11 bases. CDR3 length: 11 residues. Germline values: CDR1 ENHRY, CDR2 SYGVKD. The CDR3 loop is CAISGTGAAFF. DNA of the CDR3: TGTGCCATCAGCGGAACAGGGGCGGCTTTCTTT.

This sequence joins TRBV19 and TRBJ2-1; the match to TRBD1 covers 9 bases. The CDR3 is 15 residues long. J gave up 8 bases and V 6 bases, and 11 bases lay outside the gene matches. Germline loops: CDR1 LNHDA, CDR2 SQIVND (reference sequence). This CDR3 reads CASSPSGTGRYEQFF. The CDR3 DNA reads as TGTGCCAGTAGCCCGTCCGGGACAGGGAGGTATGAGCAGTTCTTC.

A few counts support this clone. Here the CDR3 reads CASSLVGGSEQFF. The CDR3 DNA sequence: TGCGCCAGCAGCTTGGTGGGCGGGAGTGAGCAGTTCTTC. V usage is TRBV5-1 and J usage is TRBJ2-1; TRBD2 matches 7 bases. The CDR3 runs 13 residues. Germline assignment: CDR1 SGHRS and CDR2 YFSETQ. V dropped 0 bases and J dropped 9; count of bases not matched to a gene: 3.

The gene calls are TRBV18 and TRBJ1-5; D uncertain. V lost 2 bases and J 4 bases, leaving 15 bases between the germline ends. The CDR3 consists of 16 residues. Looked up from germline, CDR1 is KGHSH and CDR2 is LQKENI. The DNA for the CDR3 is TGTGCCAGCTCACCAAGAGGGCAGAAGATTAATCAGCCCCAGCATTTT. As protein: CASSPRGQKINQPQHF.

V usage is TRBV29-1 and J usage is TRBJ2-3; 10 bases line up with TRBD2. CDR1 is SQVTM, CDR2 ANQGSEA, per germline. This CDR3 contains 14 residues. With 3 bases clipped from V and 6 bases from J, the junction kept 6 bases outside the gene matches. CDR3 DNA sequence: TGCAGCGTTGAGGGGCTAGCGGGAGCGGATACGCAGTATTTT. This codes for CSVEGLAGADTQYF.

The V gene is TRBV4-3, the J gene TRBJ2-1; 9 nucleotides line up with TRBD2. The CDR3 spans 17 residues. V was pared by 0 bases and J by 4 bases, with 7 bases of the junction left unmatched. Per germline, CDR1 LGHNA and CDR2 YSLEER. The CDR3 spells CASSQDQGTSIYNEQFF. The CDR3 DNA follows: TGCGCCAGCAGCCAAGATCAAGGGACTAGCATTTACAATGAGCAGTTCTTC.

This clone has just one count. V and J are TRBV7-2 and TRBJ2-1; TRBD1 matches at 8 bases. Germline V CDR1 and CDR2: SGHTA, FQGNSA. V lost 1 base and J lost 8; bases outside the gene matches: 7. CDR3 size: 15 residues. As DNA, the CDR3 is TGTGCCAGCAGCTTAGAGGGGACAGGAATCTATGAGCAGTTCTTC. It specifies CASSLEGTGIYEQFF.

The chain carries TRBV29-1 and TRBJ2-1; TRBD2 matches at 12 bases. Losses at the gene ends were 8 bases for V and 4 bases for J; bases not matched to a gene: 3. The CDR3 length is 13 residues. From germline, CDR1 is SQVTM and CDR2 ANQGSEA. The CDR3 coding sequence is TGCAGCACCGGACTAGCGGGATACAATGAGCAGTTCTTC. It translates to CSTGLAGYNEQFF.

This chain joins TRBV7-2 and TRBJ1-2, with 7 bases lining up with TRBD1. The germline CDR1 and CDR2 sequences are SGHTA and FQGNSA. The ends lost 5 bases at V and 0 bases at J; junction bases unmatched: 6. This CDR3 has 15 residues. In nucleotides, the CDR3 is TGTGCCAGCAGCCGACGACAGGGAGCTAACTATGGCTACACCTTC. This translates into CASSRRQGANYGYTF.

The V call is TRBV7-2, the J call TRBJ1-4; D uncertain. The CDR3 has 17 residues. Trimming took off 2 bases at V and 0 bases at J, with 13 bases between the two ends. CDR1 and CDR2 (germline): SGHTA, FQGNSA. Written as DNA, the CDR3 is TGTGCCAGCAGCTTATCAGCAGTGGACTCAACTAATGAAAAACTGTTTTTT. Protein: CASSLSAVDSTNEKLFF.

V is TRBV7-6 and J is TRBJ2-2; a weak D match, TRBD2 (5 bases). V was cut by 1 base and J by 4 bases, with 10 bases left in between. Germline CDR1 SGHVS, CDR2 FNYEAQ. The CDR3 length is 15 residues. The CDR3 nucleotides are TGTGCCAGCAGCTTAGGAGGGAGTGGCACCGGGGAGCTGTTTTTT. It is translated as CASSLGGSGTGELFF. Looking up the rest from reference TRBV7-6 and TRBJ2-2 gives the full variable domain: GAGVSQSPRYKVTKRGQDVALRCDPISGHVSLYWYRQALGQGPEFLTYFNYEAQQDKSGLPNDRFSAERPEGSISTLTIQRTEQRDSAMYRCASSLGGSGTGELFFGEGSRLTVL.

The chain has TRBV9 and TRBJ2-7; D gene uncertain. The germline V gene encodes CDR1 SGDLS and CDR2 YYNGEE. The CDR3 runs to 12 residues. CDR3 nucleotides: TGTGCCAGCAGCGTAGTGAGTCTAGGCGGACACGTC. The encoded protein is CASSVVSLGGHV.

This chain links TRBV9 with TRBJ2-3; a weak D match, TRBD1 (6 bases). There are 16 residues in the CDR3. Germline CDR1 is SGDLS and CDR2 is YYNGEE. With 4 bases removed from V and 1 base from J, the gap between germline ends came to 16 bases. In nucleotides, the CDR3 is TGTGCCAGCAGCCGTACCCAGGGGACGGGCACAGATACGCAGTATTTT. Translating gives CASSRTQGTGTDTQYF.

CDR3 nucleotides: TGTGCCAGCAGCAAGAGGGGGGGACAGGGTAATGAAAAACTGTTTTTT. Residues: CASSKRGGQGNEKLFF. The J gene is TRBJ1-4, the V gene TRBV4-2, with 9 bases identical to TRBD1. The germline V gene has CDR1 LGHNA and CDR2 YNFKEQ. With 5 bases clipped from V and 4 bases from J, the junction kept 8 bases outside the gene matches. The CDR3 contains 16 residues.

The chain combines TRBV7-8 with TRBJ1-1, with a possible D match to TRBD1 (6 bases). Germline V lookup: CDR1 SGHVS, CDR2 FQNEAQ. The length of the CDR3 is 13 residues. Trimming stripped 4 bases from V and 4 bases from J, with 10 bases between. CDR3 nucleotide sequence: TGTGCCAGCAGCTCCCAACAGGGCACTGAAGCTTTCTTT. Translation: CASSSQQGTEAFF.

This clone turned up a few times. The V gene is TRBV6-5, the J gene TRBJ2-7; D is possibly TRBD2 (6 bases). Trimming left V 5 bases short and J 9 bases short, with 23 bases between. The CDR3 loop spans 15 amino acids. CDR1 and CDR2 (germline): MNHEY, SVGAGI. The CDR3 is CASSPTSSQKRGQYV. The CDR3 nucleotides read TGTGCCAGCAGTCCCACTAGCTCCCAGAAAAGAGGGCAGTACGTC.

The gene calls are TRBV19 and TRBJ1-1; the match to TRBD1 covers 8 bases. In germline, CDR1 is LNHDA, CDR2 SQIVND (reference sequence). This CDR3 contains 14 residues. V lost 7 bases, J lost 3 bases, and 7 bases stayed unmatched. CDR3: CASNYQGADTEAFF. The CDR3 DNA is TGTGCCAGTAATTATCAGGGGGCTGACACTGAAGCTTTCTTT.

The V call is TRBV4-3, the J call TRBJ2-3; 8 nucleotides agree with TRBD2. The CDR3 is 17 residues long. V dropped 5 bases and J dropped 12; count of bases not matched to a gene: 22. The germline V gene has CDR1 LGHNA and CDR2 YSLEER. CDR3 sequence (DNA): TGCGCCAGCAGCGAACGAGAAACGGGACTAGAAAATGTCCAACAGTATTTT. Translation: CASSERETGLENVQQYF.

The chain has TRBV7-3 and TRBJ2-1, with 10 positions matching TRBD2. This CDR3 has 16 amino acids. J lost 8 bases, V lost 5 bases, and 12 bases had no gene match. Germline V gene lookup returns CDR1 SGHTA and CDR2 FQGTGA. CDR3 in amino acids: CASSPRMSSGSHEQFF. CDR3 nucleotides: TGTGCCAGCAGCCCAAGGATGTCTAGCGGGAGTCATGAGCAGTTCTTC.

The chain is built from TRBV5-6 and TRBJ2-2; D gene unclear. This CDR3 is built from 14 residues. The germline V and J ends were trimmed by 1 base and 2 bases, with 6 bases remaining between them. Germline V gene lookup returns CDR1 SGHDT and CDR2 YYEEEE. The CDR3 bases are TGTGCCAGCAGCTTGCAGTTAAACACCGGGGAGCTGTTTTTT. As protein: CASSLQLNTGELFF.

The V and J genes are TRBV18 and TRBJ1-1; 11 nucleotides align to TRBD1. From germline, CDR1 is KGHSH and CDR2 LQKENI. V shed 5 bases and J 4 bases; nucleotides not matched to a gene: 6. The length of the CDR3 is 15 residues. CDR3 nucleotide sequence: TGTGCCAGCTCATTCTCCGGGACAGGGGGCACTGAAGCTTTCTTT. Protein: CASSFSGTGGTEAFF.

J is TRBJ1-2 and V is TRBV11-3, with unresolved D. This CDR3 has 14 amino acids. V was cut by 0 bases and J by 7 bases, with 12 bases left in between. Germline CDR1 reads SGHNT; CDR2 reads YENEEA. CDR3 protein: CASSLDGLRSGYTF. The CDR3 coding sequence is TGTGCCAGCAGCTTAGACGGACTGAGGTCTGGCTACACCTTC.

This clone was counted a few times. V gene TRBV7-3 combines with J gene TRBJ1-5; no reliable D call. The germline V gene has CDR1 SGHTA and CDR2 FQGTGA. Trimming took 3 bases from V and 5 from J, leaving 8 bases between them. This CDR3 has 13 amino acids. CDR3 sequence: CASSLGVDQPQHF. CDR3 nucleotide sequence: TGTGCCAGCAGCTTGGGCGTGGATCAGCCCCAGCATTTT.

V and J are TRBV11-3 and TRBJ2-5; 7 bases map to TRBD2. This CDR3 spans 15 amino acids. The V gene end was trimmed by 5 bases and the J gene end by 2 bases; junction bases not matched to a gene: 8. CDR1 SGHNT and CDR2 YENEEA come from the germline V gene. CDR3 in amino acids: CASSLGGNVQETQYF. The DNA for the CDR3 is TGTGCCAGCAGCCTGGGGGGGAATGTACAAGAGACCCAGTACTTC.

The chain uses TRBV7-3 and TRBJ2-1; D not certain. The CDR3 covers 12 residues. V lost 5 bases to trimming and J lost 7 bases, with 9 bases between them. Germline values: CDR1 SGHTA, CDR2 FQGTGA. The CDR3 sequence is CASSPSGNEQFF. The CDR3 region has the DNA TGTGCCAGCAGCCCCTCCGGGAATGAGCAGTTCTTC.

The V and J genes are TRBV7-2 and TRBJ2-5; no reliable D call. The germline V and J ends were trimmed by 2 bases and 7 bases, with 11 bases remaining between them. The germline CDR1 and CDR2 sequences are SGHTA and FQGNSA. The CDR3 runs to 13 residues. In DNA form, the CDR3 reads TGTGCCAGCAGCTTATCACCCTACGGGACCCAGTACTTC. Translated, it gives CASSLSPYGTQYF.

The V and J genes are TRBV9 and TRBJ2-1; TRBD2 matches at 11 bases. With V trimmed by 8 bases and J by 5 bases, 6 bases remained unmatched. Germline CDR1 SGDLS, CDR2 YYNGEE. This CDR3 has 14 amino acids. The chain's CDR3 is CAREVAGGDNEQFF. In DNA form, the CDR3 reads TGTGCCAGGGAAGTAGCGGGAGGGGACAATGAGCAGTTCTTC.

This clone showed up just once. This chain's CDR3 is CASSYIPDRVRGYTF. CDR3 DNA sequence: TGTGCCAGCAGTTACATTCCCGACAGGGTCCGTGGCTACACCTTC. The chain uses TRBV6-5 and TRBJ1-2, with 7 bases fitting TRBD1. Unmatched junction bases numbered 10, after V lost 2 bases and J lost 7 bases. The CDR3 totals 15 residues. Germline V CDR1 and CDR2: MNHEY, SVGAGI.